This T cell receptor beta chain is drawn from a study of CD8 T cells in ankylosing spondylitis (dated by TCRdb to the late 2010s). Background on the whole study: To find TCR variants linked to disease, the study profiled T cell receptor beta repertoires in ankylosing spondylitis patients and healthy donors. Samples of peripheral blood were taken, and for ankylosing spondylitis patients, synovial fluid was collected as well. The whole study cohort included over a hundred healthy donors and roughly 24 ankylosing spondylitis patients. The research as a whole found: According to the report, matched synovial fluid samples from ankylosing spondylitis patients were significantly enriched for the disease-linked clones. Some motif variants had previously been reported in the synovial fluid and blood of reactive arthritis patients, which suggests shared mechanisms of disease initiation. The disease-linked clones had a CD8+ phenotype and were found at relatively low frequencies in peripheral blood. Blood from ankylosing spondylitis patients appeared to be characterized by a TCR beta motif made up of several highly homologous amino acid variants.

This clonotype was observed a handful of times. Its antigen remains unidentified. There are no base qualities to consult, and no much larger clone falls within one base. The germline V gene provides CDR1 SGHTA and CDR2 FQGNSA. V was cut back by 1 base and J by 2 bases, leaving a gap of 14 bases between them. The cysteine opens and the phenylalanine closes a CDR3 of 16 amino acids. Of all the DNA, just the CDR3 is kept, 48 bases in frame from base 1. Sequenced on an Illumina HiSeq 2500. TCR beta libraries were prepared by quantitative 5'-RACE with molecular barcodes. The original pipeline was this. A new computational method, built on a probabilistic model of VDJ rearrangement, was used to identify disease-linked TCR variants. TCRdb trimmed the raw reads at Q25, called clones with MiXCR and kept productive beta chains. Duplicate CDR3 protein sequences are folded into a single record with the most common DNA and genes. The V and J calls were not made by the authors but by TCRdb's processing. The sample table lists around 120,000 distinct CDR3 sequences, over 7% of them with a count of one. Of the sample, about 3.6% is held by the ten largest clones.

The V gene is TRBV7-2 and the J gene is TRBJ1-1; a confident D gene designation cannot be given. This TCR was sampled from a male donor with ankylosing spondylitis or in good health (not recorded which). The sequenced material came from blood, either unsorted or a sorted T cell fraction (not recorded which). The CDR3 protein is CASSLDYHSINTEAFF. The DNA sequence is TGTGCCAGCAGCTTAGATTACCACAGCATTAACACTGAAGCTTTCTTT.